The clone carrying this T cell receptor (beta chain) was detected a few times. Its antigen is undetermined. This record belongs to a study of T cell responses to AZD1222 COVID-19 vaccine. Analyses pooled second doses at about 4 or about 12 weeks. Study-wide results and limits: The donors showed a predominance of white British ancestry and of females, with possible underestimation of clonal diversity. Repertoire samples came only from after the peak T cell response.

Some clones are missing from TCRdb's copy, which holds only in-frame ones; the method was immunoSEQ multiplex PCR. The sample contains about 150,000 clones, more than 75% of which appear only once. The sample in question was peripheral blood, obtained 28 days after the second AZD1222 dose. This TCR was sampled from an adult who received the AZD1222 COVID-19 vaccine.

The CDR3 DNA reads as TGTGCCAGCAGCCAGGACAGGGGGGACGAAAAACTGTTTTTT. Translating it yields CASSQDRGDEKLFF. V gene TRBV4-2 combines with J gene TRBJ1-4; 10 bases line up with TRBD1. The CDR3 runs to 14 residues. CDR1 and CDR2 (germline): LGHNA, YNFKEQ. V shed 3 bases and J 8 bases; nucleotides not matched to a gene: 3.